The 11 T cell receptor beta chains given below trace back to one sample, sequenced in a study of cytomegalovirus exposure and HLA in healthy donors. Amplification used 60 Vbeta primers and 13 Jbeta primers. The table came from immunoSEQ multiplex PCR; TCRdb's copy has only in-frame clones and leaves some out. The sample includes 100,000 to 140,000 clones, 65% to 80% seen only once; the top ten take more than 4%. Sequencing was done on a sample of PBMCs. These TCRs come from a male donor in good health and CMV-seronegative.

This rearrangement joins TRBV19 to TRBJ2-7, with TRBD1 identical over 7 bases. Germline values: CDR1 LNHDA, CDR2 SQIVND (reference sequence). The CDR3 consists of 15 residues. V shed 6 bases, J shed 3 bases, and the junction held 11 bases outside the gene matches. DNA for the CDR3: TGTGCCAGTAGCATACAGGGGTCTTTAATCTACGAGCAGTACTTC. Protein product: CASSIQGSLIYEQYF.

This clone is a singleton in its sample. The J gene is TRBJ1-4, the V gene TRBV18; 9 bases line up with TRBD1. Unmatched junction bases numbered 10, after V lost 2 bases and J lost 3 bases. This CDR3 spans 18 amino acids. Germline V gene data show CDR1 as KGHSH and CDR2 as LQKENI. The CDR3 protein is CASSPTGTGLSANEKLFF. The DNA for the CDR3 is TGTGCCAGCTCACCAACCGGGACAGGGTTGTCCGCTAATGAAAAACTGTTTTTT.

CDR3 sequence: CASSPSRLAGAYEQYF. As DNA, the CDR3 is TGTGCCAGCAGCCCCTCGAGACTAGCGGGAGCCTACGAGCAGTACTTC. V gene TRBV7-2 combines with J gene TRBJ2-7, with TRBD2 matching 12 bases. The CDR3 is 16 amino acids. The trim removed 5 bases at V and 2 bases at J, leaving 7 bases unmatched. Per the germline V gene, CDR1 is SGHTA and CDR2 is FQGNSA.

Here the CDR3 reads CASSFSPDRNYGYTF. The CDR3 DNA reads TGTGCCAGCAGCTTCTCCCCGGACAGGAACTATGGCTACACCTTC. The V and J genes are TRBV5-5 and TRBJ1-2; 7 bases fit TRBD1. The germline V gene has CDR1 SGHKS and CDR2 YYEKEE (reference sequence). With 2 bases clipped from V and 2 bases from J, the junction kept 6 bases outside the gene matches. This CDR3 comprises 15 residues.

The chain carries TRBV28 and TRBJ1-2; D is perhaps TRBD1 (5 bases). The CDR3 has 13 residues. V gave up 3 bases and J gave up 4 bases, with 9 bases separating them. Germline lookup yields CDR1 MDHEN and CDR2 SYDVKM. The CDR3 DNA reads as TGTGCCAGCAGTTTGCCAGGGATCTATGGCTACACCTTC. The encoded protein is CASSLPGIYGYTF.

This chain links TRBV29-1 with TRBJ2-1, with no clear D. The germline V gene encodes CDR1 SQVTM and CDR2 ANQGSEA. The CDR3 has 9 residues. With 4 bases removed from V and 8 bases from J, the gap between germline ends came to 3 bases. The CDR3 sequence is CSVAYEQFF. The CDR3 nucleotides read TGCAGCGTTGCTTATGAGCAGTTCTTC.

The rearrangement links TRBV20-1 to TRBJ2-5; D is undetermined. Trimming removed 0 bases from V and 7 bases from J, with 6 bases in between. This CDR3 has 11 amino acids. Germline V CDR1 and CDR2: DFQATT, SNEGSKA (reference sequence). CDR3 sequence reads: CSARDLRTQYF. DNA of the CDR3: TGCAGTGCTAGAGACCTTCGGACCCAGTACTTC.

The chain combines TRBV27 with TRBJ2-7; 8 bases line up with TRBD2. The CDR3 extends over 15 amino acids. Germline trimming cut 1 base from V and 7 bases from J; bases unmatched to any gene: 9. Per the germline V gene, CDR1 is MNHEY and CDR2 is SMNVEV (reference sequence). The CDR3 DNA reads TGTGCCAGCAGTTTATGGGCGGGGGGAGTAAGGGAGCAGTACTTC. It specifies CASSLWAGGVREQYF.

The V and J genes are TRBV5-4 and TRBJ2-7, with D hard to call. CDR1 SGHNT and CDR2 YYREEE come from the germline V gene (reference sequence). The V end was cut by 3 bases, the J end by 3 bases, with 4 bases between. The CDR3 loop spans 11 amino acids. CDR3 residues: CASSSNYEQYF. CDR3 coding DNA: TGTGCCAGCAGCTCAAACTACGAGCAGTACTTC.

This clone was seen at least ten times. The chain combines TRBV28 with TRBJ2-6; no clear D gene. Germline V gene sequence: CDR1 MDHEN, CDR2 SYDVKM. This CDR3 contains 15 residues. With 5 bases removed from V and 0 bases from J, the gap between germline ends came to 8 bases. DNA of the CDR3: TGTGCCAGCAGTCCTAAGCTCTCTGGGGCCAACGTCCTGACTTTC. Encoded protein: CASSPKLSGANVLTF.

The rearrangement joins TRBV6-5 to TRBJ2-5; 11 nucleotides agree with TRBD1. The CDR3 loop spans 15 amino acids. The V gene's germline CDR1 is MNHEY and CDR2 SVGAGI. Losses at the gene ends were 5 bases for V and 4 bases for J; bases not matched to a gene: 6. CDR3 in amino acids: CASSPGTGGPETQYF. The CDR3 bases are TGTGCCAGCAGTCCCGGGACAGGGGGTCCAGAGACCCAGTACTTC.